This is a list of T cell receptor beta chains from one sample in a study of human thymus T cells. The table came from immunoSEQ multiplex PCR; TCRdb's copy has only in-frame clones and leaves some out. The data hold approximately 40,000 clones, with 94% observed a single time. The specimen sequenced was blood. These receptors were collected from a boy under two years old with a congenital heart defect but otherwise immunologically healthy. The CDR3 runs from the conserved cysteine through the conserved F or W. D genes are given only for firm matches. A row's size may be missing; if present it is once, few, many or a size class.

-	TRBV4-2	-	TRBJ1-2	CASSQGPGEGGYTF	TGTGCCAGCAGCCAAGGTCCAGGGGAGGGTGGCTACACCTTC
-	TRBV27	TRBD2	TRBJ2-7	CASSPLAGSSYEQYF	TGTGCCAGCAGTCCCTTAGCGGGGAGCTCCTACGAGCAGTACTTC
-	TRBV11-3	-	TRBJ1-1	CASSQGSTEAFF	TGTGCCAGCAGCCAGGGCTCCACTGAAGCTTTCTTT
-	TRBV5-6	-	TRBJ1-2	CASSLKGRGYGYTF	TGTGCCAGCAGCTTAAAAGGGCGCGGGTATGGCTACACCTTC
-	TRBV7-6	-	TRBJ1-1	CASSRDTNTEAFF	TGTGCCAGCAGCCGGGACACGAACACTGAAGCTTTCTTT
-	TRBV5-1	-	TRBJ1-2	CASSLFGQGYGYTF	TGCGCCAGCAGCTTGTTTGGGCAAGGCTATGGCTACACCTTC
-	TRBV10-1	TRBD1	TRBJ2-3	CASSPGTGEDTQYF	TGCGCCAGCAGTCCCGGGACAGGGGAAGATACGCAGTATTTT
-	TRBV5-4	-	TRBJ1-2	CASSLGQFNYGYTF	TGTGCCAGCAGCTTAGGACAGTTTAACTATGGCTACACCTTC
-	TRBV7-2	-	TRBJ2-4	CASSLAGAAKNIQYF	TGTGCCAGCAGCTTAGCGGGGGCAGCCAAAAACATTCAGTACTTC
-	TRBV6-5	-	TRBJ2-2	CASSRGFNTGELFF	TGTGCCAGCAGTCGCGGTTTCAACACCGGGGAGCTGTTTTTT
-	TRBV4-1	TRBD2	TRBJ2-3	CASSRTGLAGTDTQYF	TGCGCCAGCAGTCGAACGGGACTAGCGGGGACGGATACGCAGTATTTT
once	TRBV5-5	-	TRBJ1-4	CASSLGHLNEKLFF	TGTGCCAGCAGCTTGGGCCACCTTAATGAAAAACTGTTTTTT
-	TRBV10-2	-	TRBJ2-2	CASSELGGRDGELFF	TGCGCCAGCAGTGAACTAGGGGGGCGAGACGGGGAGCTGTTTTTT
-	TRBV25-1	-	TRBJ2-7	CASSDRFYYGQYF	TGTGCCAGCAGTGACAGATTTTATTACGGGCAGTACTTC
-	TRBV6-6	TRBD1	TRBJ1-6	CASRRQGGNSPLHF	TGTGCCAGCAGGCGACAGGGAGGGAATTCACCCCTCCACTTT
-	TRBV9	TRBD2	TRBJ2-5	CASSVGASGGRETQYF	TGTGCCAGCAGCGTAGGGGCTAGCGGGGGGAGAGAGACCCAGTACTTC
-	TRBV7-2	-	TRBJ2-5	CASSLMGTQYF	TGTGCCAGCAGCTTGATGGGGACCCAGTACTTC
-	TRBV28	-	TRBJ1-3	CASSSTVDTIYF	TGTGCCAGCAGTTCGACAGTGGACACCATATATTTT
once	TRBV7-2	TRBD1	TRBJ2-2	CASSRDRGNGELFF	TGTGCCAGCAGCAGGGACAGGGGAAACGGGGAGCTGTTTTTT
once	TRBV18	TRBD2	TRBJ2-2	CASSPFSPGLAPNTGELFF	TGTGCCAGCTCACCTTTTAGTCCGGGACTAGCCCCCAACACCGGGGAGCTGTTTTTT
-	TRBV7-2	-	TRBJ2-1	CASSLVWGPQFF	TGTGCCAGCAGCTTGGTTTGGGGTCCTCAGTTCTTC
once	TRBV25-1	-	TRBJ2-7	CASSEWGTREQYF	TGTGCCAGCAGTGAATGGGGAACGAGGGAGCAGTACTTC
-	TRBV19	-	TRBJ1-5	CASRHSNQPQHF	TGTGCCAGTAGGCATAGCAATCAGCCCCAGCATTTT
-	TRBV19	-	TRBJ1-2	CASSPWGGLMGYTF	TGTGCCAGTAGTCCCTGGGGGGGGCTAATGGGCTACACCTTC
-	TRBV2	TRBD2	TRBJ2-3	CASRLATDTQYF	TGTGCCAGTCGACTAGCCACAGATACGCAGTATTTT
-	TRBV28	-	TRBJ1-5	CASSLGAGAQYSNQPQHF	TGTGCCAGCAGTTTGGGGGCCGGGGCGCAATATAGCAATCAGCCCCAGCATTTT
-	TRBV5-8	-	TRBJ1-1	CASKPQWTNTEAFF	TGTGCCAGCAAACCCCAATGGACAAACACTGAAGCTTTCTTT
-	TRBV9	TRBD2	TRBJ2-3	CASSPSGGAWDTQYF	TGTGCCAGCAGCCCTAGCGGGGGGGCGTGGGATACGCAGTATTTT
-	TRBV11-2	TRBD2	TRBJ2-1	CASSYKELAGGEQFF	TGTGCCAGCAGTTATAAGGAACTAGCGGGGGGGGAGCAGTTCTTC
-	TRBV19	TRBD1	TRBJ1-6	CASSSWTGLSSYNSPLHF	TGTGCCAGTAGTAGCTGGACAGGACTTAGCTCCTATAATTCACCCCTCCACTTT
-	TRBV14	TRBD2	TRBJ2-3	CASSFSIYKVRGRTSINTQYF	TGTGCCAGCTCATTCTCAATATACAAGGTCCGGGGGAGGACTAGTATTAATACGCAGTATTTT
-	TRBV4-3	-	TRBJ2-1	CASSQEMGGGLLYNEQFF	TGCGCCAGCAGCCAAGAGATGGGGGGGGGCCTTCTCTACAATGAGCAGTTCTTC
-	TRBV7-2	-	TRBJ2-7	CASGQWDGPYEQYF	TGTGCCAGCGGACAATGGGACGGCCCCTACGAGCAGTACTTC